Listed here is a single T cell receptor (beta chain). Its target antigen remains unknown. Base qualities are missing; no much larger clone stands one base away. The data belong to a study of T-cell memory formation after mild COVID-19 (TCRdb year 2021). About the investigation overall: Most TCR sequence clusters were specific to one of the two donors. In a couple of donors, T-cell clones that expanded and contracted after mild COVID-19 were tracked by sequencing TCRalpha and TCRbeta repertoires over time. The cohort comprised two young, previously healthy adult volunteers, one female and one male.

Results the study describes overall, beyond this receptor: Some responding clones were detected in pre-infection memory, suggesting pre-existing cross-reactive memory T cells joined the SARS-CoV-2 response. Contracting CD4+ clones were located mainly in the CM and EM memory subsets, whereas CD8+ clones were found to be enriched in EMRA. SARS-CoV-2 specificity of the second-wave clones peaking on day 37 was not confirmed. The study covered only two mild cases, and larger cohorts including severe cases with pre-infection samples were considered necessary. Balanced CD4/CD8 phenotypes were observed for clones contracting from day 15 to 85, whereas a bias towards CD4+ was observed for a second wave of clones expanding from day 15 to 37.

V is cut by 2 bases and J by 4 bases, and the space between the germline ends is 12 bases. The CDR3 numbers 15 residues from cysteine through phenylalanine. Only the CDR3 portion is preserved as DNA: 45 bases, with reading frame beginning at the first base. CDR1 and CDR2, per the germline V gene, are SGHTA and FQGNSA. Sequenced using an Illumina NovaSeq 6000. cDNA libraries for TCRalpha and TCRbeta were prepared by 5'RACE using constant-segment primers, with sample barcodes and unique molecular identifiers added. Trizol reagent was used to extract RNA from every sample. The libraries were amplified in two PCR steps, and the second step added a second sample barcode and Illumina TruSeq adapters. Sequencing of libraries was performed on an Illumina NovaSeq with 2 x 150 bp paired-end reads. The study's processing was this. Reads were demultiplexed and collapsed into UMI-guided consensus sequences with migec v1.2.7. Using mixcr v2.1.11, the UMI consensuses were aligned to TRA and TRB V and J templates and assembled into clonotypes. Expanded or contracted clonotypes were those called significant by both edgeR and NoisET, with noise models trained on biological replicates. For edgeR calls, a false discovery rate-adjusted p below 0.01 and a log2 fold-change threshold of 1 were applied. As an exploratory analysis of dynamics, max-normalized trajectories of the 1000 most abundant clonotypes were examined with PCA combined with hierarchical clustering. Each responding clone was given a CD4 or CD8 phenotype based on the CD4+ and CD8+ repertoires, which had been sequenced separately. TCRdb cleaned the public reads at Q25 with fastp, built clones with MiXCR and kept in-frame beta chains. For every CDR3 protein sequence, its rows merge into one entry that carries the most common genes and DNA. TCRdb, not the authors, supplied the V and J calls. In all, the sample holds some 210,000 distinct CDR3 sequences, and under 12% of those were seen once. The leading ten clones occupy roughly 3% of the sample.

PBMCs were isolated by Ficoll-Paque density gradient centrifugation. The receptor comes from a man aged 18 to 35 who had mild COVID-19 (a few samples of this study predate the infection). The sample titles of this study are shuffled in the database, so cell type and time point are left out; the donor was told from shared clones. Specimen: PBMCs or a T cell subset sorted from them (not recorded which). The V and J segments used are TRBV7-2 and TRBJ2-1, with TRBD1 perhaps the D gene, on 5 matching bases. The CDR3 protein: CASSLYGQGYNEQFF. The DNA sequence is as follows: TGTGCCAGCAGCTTATACGGACAAGGGTACAATGAGCAGTTCTTC. With the rest looked up from the reference TRBV7-2 and TRBJ2-1 genes rather than sequenced, the full variable domain is GAGVSQSPSNKVTEKGKDVELRCDPISGHTALYWYRQSLGQGLEFLIYFQGNSAPDKSGLPSDRFSAERTGGSVSTLTIQRTQQEDSAVYLCASSLYGQGYNEQFFGPGTRLTVL.